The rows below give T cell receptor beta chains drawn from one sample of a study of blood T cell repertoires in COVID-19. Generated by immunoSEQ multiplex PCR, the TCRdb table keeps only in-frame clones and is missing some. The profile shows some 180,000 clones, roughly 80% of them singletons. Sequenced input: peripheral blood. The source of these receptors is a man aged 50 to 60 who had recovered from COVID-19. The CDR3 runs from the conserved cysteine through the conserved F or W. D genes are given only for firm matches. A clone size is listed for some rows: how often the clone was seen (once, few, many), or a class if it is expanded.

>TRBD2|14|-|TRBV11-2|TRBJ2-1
TGTGCCAGCGGGGGACTAGCGGGCTACAATGAGCAGTTCTTC
CASGGLAGYNEQFF
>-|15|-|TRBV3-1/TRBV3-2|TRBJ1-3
TGTGCCAGCAGCGAACTCAGGTACTCTGGAAACACCATATATTTT
CASSELRYSGNTIYF
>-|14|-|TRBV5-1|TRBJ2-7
TGCGCCAGCAGCCCGGAGTTAACGGGGTACGAGCAGTACTTC
CASSPELTGYEQYF
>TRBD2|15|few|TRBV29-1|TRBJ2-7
TGCAGCGTCGTACCTTACCTAGCGGATTCCTACGAGCAGTACTTC
CSVVPYLADSYEQYF
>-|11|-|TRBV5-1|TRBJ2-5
TGCGCCAGCAGCCAACAAGAGACCCAGTACTTC
CASSQQETQYF
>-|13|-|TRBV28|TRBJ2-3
TGTGCCAGCAATAGGGGGGGGACAGATACGCAGTATTTT
CASNRGGTDTQYF
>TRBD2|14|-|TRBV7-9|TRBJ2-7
TGTGCCAGCAGCGAGACTAGCGGGAGGGAGAAGCAGTACTTC
CASSETSGREKQYF
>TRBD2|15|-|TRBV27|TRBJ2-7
TGTGCCAGCAGTTTTGCGGCTAGCGGGCCCTACGAGCAGTACTTC
CASSFAASGPYEQYF
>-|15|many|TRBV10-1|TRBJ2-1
TGCGCCAGCAGTGAGTCTAAAGGGGGACCAGGTCAGCAGTTCTTC
CASSESKGGPGQQFF
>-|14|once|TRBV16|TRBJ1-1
TGTGCCAGCAGCCCCCTGGGGGGGGGCACTGAAGCTTTCTTT
CASSPLGGGTEAFF
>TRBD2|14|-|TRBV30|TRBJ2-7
TGTGCCTGGAGTGTTTTAGCGGGAGGGATCGAGCAGTACTTC
CAWSVLAGGIEQYF
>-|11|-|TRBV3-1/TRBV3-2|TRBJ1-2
TGTGCCGCAGGGGCCAACTATGGCTACACCTTC
CAAGANYGYTF
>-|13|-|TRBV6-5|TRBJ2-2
TGTGCCAGCGGAGCAGAGAACACCGGGGAGCTGTTTTTT
CASGAENTGELFF
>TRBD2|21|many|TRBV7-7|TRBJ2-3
TGTGCCAGCAGCTTAAGGGCCAGGGCTCCCGGGACTAGCGGTAGCACAGATACGCAGTATTTT
CASSLRARAPGTSGSTDTQYF
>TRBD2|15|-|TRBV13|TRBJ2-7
TGTGCCAGCAGCTTAGTAGCGGGAGGGTTCTACGAGCAGTACTTC
CASSLVAGGFYEQYF
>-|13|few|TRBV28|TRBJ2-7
TGTGCCAGCAGTTTAACAGGGTCCCGCGAGCAGTACTTC
CASSLTGSREQYF
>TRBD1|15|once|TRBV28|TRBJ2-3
TGTGCCAGCAGCTTAGACAGGGCAAGCACAGATACGCAGTATTTT
CASSLDRASTDTQYF
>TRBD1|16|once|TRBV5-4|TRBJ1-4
TGTGCCAGCAGCTTGAACCCGACAGGGGGTAATGAAAAACTGTTTTTT
CASSLNPTGGNEKLFF
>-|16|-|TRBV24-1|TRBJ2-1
TGTGCCACCAGTGATTTGTTGGGGGCGAGGGACAATGAGCAGTTCTTC
CATSDLLGARDNEQFF
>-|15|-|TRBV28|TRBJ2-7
TGTGCCAGCAGTTCCCCTCCCCCCAGTCTGTACGAGCAGTACTTC
CASSSPPPSLYEQYF
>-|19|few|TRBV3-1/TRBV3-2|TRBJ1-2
TGTGCCAGCAGCCAAGGGGGCAGAGACCGGACGGAGGGGTACTATGGCTACACCTTC
CASSQGGRDRTEGYYGYTF
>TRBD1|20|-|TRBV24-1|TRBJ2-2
TGTGCCACCGGGGGATGGGGCAGGGGGCCCCTCATTTCCAGCACCGGGGAGCTGTTTTTT
CATGGWGRGPLISSTGELFF
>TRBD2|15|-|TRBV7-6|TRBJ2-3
TGTGCCAGCAGCTTCATAAGCGGGGGGGCGGGTACGCAGTATTTT
CASSFISGGAGTQYF
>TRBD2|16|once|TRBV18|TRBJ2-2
TGTGCCAGCTCACCCCCCGGGGGGTCGAACACCGGGGAGCTGTTTTTT
CASSPPGGSNTGELFF
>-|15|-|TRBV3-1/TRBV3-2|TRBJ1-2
TGTGCCAGCAGCCAAGGAGGCGCAGAGCTCTATGGCTACACCTTC
CASSQGGAELYGYTF
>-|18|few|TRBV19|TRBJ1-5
TGTGCCAGTAGTATACCTTTCCGGGTAGGGGGATTGGGTCAGCCCCAGCATTTT
CASSIPFRVGGLGQPQHF
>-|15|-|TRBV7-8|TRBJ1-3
TGTGCCAGCAGTTACAGGAGACCCTCTGGAAACACCATATATTTT
CASSYRRPSGNTIYF
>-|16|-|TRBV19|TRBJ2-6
TGTGCCAGTAGTTCGACCGGGACACCTGGCGCCAACGTCCTGACTTTC
CASSSTGTPGANVLTF
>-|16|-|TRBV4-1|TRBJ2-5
TGCGCCAGCAGCCCGGGGTTTGTCGGGATCCAAGAGACCCAGTACTTC
CASSPGFVGIQETQYF
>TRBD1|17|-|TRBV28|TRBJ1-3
TGTGCCAGCAGTTTTACACACAGGGGGAGCTCTGGAAACACCATATATTTT
CASSFTHRGSSGNTIYF
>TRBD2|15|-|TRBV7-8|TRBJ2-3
TGTGCCAGCAGGTGGACTAGCGGGAGCACAGATACGCAGTATTTT
CASRWTSGSTDTQYF